This TCR beta chain was sequenced for a study of OX40 agonist ivuxolimab in advanced cancers. Method: immunoSEQ multiplex PCR; TCRdb's copy keeps in-frame clones and lacks some. The sample carries roughly 60,000 clones, 85% recorded once. This clonotype was sampled from an adult with an advanced solid tumor such as melanoma, head and neck, liver or kidney cancer. Sequenced here: CD4+ or CD8+ T cells sorted from blood, sampled in a trial of the OX40 agonist ivuxolimab.

The CDR3 sequence is CASSSDLRQSPLHF. The DNA of the CDR3 is TGTGCCAGCAGCTCGGACCTTAGGCAGTCACCCCTCCACTTT. V gene TRBV5-4 combines with J gene TRBJ1-6, with D unresolved. Trimming removed 3 bases from V and 10 bases from J, with 14 bases in between. CDR3 size: 14 residues. Germline V gene data show CDR1 as SGHNT and CDR2 as YYREEE (reference sequence).